Given below is one T cell receptor beta chain in context. The data belong to a study of control samples from healthy donors and cancer patients. Libraries were prepared by immunoSEQ multiplex PCR; TCRdb keeps only in-frame clonotypes and omits some of them. The sample holds 170,000 or so clones, about 93% seen once. The CDR3 extends over 14 amino acids. Germline CDR1 reads SNHLY; CDR2 reads FYNNEI. V gave up 6 bases and J gave up 4 bases, with 13 bases separating them. Source material: blood. This chain joins TRBV2 and TRBJ1-5, with D tentatively TRBD1 (6 bases). The receptor's source is a man aged 18 to 30 in good health. The CDR3 loop reads CASSLRGLNQPQHF. In nucleotides, the CDR3 is TGTGCCAGCAGCCTCAGGGGCCTTAATCAGCCCCAGCATTTT.